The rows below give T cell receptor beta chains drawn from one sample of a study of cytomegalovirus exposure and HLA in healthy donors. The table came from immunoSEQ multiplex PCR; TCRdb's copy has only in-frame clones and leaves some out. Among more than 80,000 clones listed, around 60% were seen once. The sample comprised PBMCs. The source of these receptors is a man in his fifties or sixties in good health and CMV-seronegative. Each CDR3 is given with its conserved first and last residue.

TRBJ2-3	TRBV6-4	CASSDSARKGEADTQYF
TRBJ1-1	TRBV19	CASRGGTLPMNTEAFF
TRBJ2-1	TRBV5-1	CASSPGSGGAGEQFF
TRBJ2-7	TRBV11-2	CASSPQPGLAGGYEQYF
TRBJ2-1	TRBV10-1	CAIWLASWNEQFF
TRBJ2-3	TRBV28	CASGGGLAGDGTDTQYF
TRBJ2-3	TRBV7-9	CASSLTAGTGDTDTQYF
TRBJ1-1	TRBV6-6	CASSYSTGTDTEAFF
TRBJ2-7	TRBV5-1	CASSLVGTGGSGEQYF
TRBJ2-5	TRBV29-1	CSVARETQYF
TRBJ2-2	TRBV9	CASSATLTGYGELFF
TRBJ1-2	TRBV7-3	CASSFGTGDGYTF
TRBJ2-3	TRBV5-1	CASSSSGGGTSTDTQYF
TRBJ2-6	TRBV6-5	CASSRGLVRANVLTF
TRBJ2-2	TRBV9	CASSVGGGSHTGELFF
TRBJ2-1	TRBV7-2	CASSPINEQFF
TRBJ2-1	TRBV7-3	CASSLTNQGHEQFF
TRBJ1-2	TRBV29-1	CSVAPTQGGGYGYTF
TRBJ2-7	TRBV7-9	CASSLARAGVYEQYF
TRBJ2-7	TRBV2	CASSADRFYEQYF
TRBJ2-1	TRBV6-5	CASSTGLTYNEQFF
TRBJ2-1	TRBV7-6	CASSLDSAEQFF